This TCR beta chain was identified in a study of chemoradiotherapy in HPV16-positive cancers. Study-wide results and limits: Only a couple of HPV16-positive patients supplied the functional HPV-specificity definition.

Over chemoradiotherapy, repertoires were sampled more than once. The repertoire was sequenced with immunoSEQ multiplex PCR; TCRdb's copy has only in-frame clones and lacks some. Here the sample spans fewer than 6,000 clones, approximately 89% being singletons. Germline V lookup: CDR1 SGHRS, CDR2 YFSETQ. The CDR3 spans 15 residues. Trimming removed 3 bases from V and 4 bases from J; junction bases left unmatched: 9. Of note for this clone: Its specificity is not known.

This material consisted of blood, taken from a patient who underwent chemoradiotherapy. The origin of this receptor is a human donor with HPV-associated anogenital cancer. V is TRBV5-1 and J is TRBJ1-1; 7 bases map to TRBD1. The CDR3 is CASSSIQGTGTEAFF. Here the CDR3 DNA reads TGCGCCAGCAGCTCGATACAGGGGACGGGCACTGAAGCTTTCTTT. Full variable domain (outside the CDR3, taken from reference TRBV5-1 and TRBJ1-1): KAGVTQTPRYLIKTRGQQVTLSCSPISGHRSVSWYQQTPGQGLQFLFEYFSETQRNKGNFPGRFSGRQFSNSRSEMNVSTLELGDSALYLCASSSIQGTGTEAFFGQGTRLTVV.